Listed below are T cell receptor beta chains from one sample, sequenced in a study of blood T cell repertoires in COVID-19. The table came from immunoSEQ multiplex PCR; TCRdb's copy has only in-frame clones and leaves some out. The sample records about 270,000 clones, 86% being singletons. The sample was PBMCs or T cells enriched from blood (not recorded which). The receptors were sampled from a man aged 18 to 29 who had recovered from COVID-19. Both conserved end residues are part of each CDR3. The D gene is left open where the match is weak. Only part of the rows carry a size: once, few, many, or a class if the clone is expanded.

CDR3 length: 13
V gene: TRBV15
D gene: NA
J gene: TRBJ1-3
clone size: few
CDR3 protein: CATSRVGGNTIYF
CDR3 DNA: TGTGCCACCAGCAGAGTCGGTGGAAACACCATATATTTT

CDR3 length: 18
V gene: TRBV4-2
D gene: TRBD1
J gene: TRBJ1-1
clone size: few
CDR3 protein: CASSLEGGQGATNTEAFF
CDR3 DNA: TGTGCCAGCAGCCTCGAGGGGGGACAGGGGGCGACGAACACTGAAGCTTTCTTT

CDR3 length: 14
V gene: TRBV3-1/TRBV3-2
D gene: TRBD1
J gene: TRBJ1-4
clone size: NA
CDR3 protein: CASSNRGVEEKLFF
CDR3 DNA: TGTGCCAGCAGCAACAGGGGGGTGGAGGAAAAACTGTTTTTT

CDR3 length: 16
V gene: TRBV28
D gene: NA
J gene: TRBJ2-7
clone size: NA
CDR3 protein: CASSATLTASFHEQYF
CDR3 DNA: TGTGCCAGCAGTGCCACCCTGACGGCTAGTTTCCACGAGCAGTACTTC

CDR3 length: 16
V gene: TRBV18
D gene: NA
J gene: TRBJ2-5
clone size: NA
CDR3 protein: CASSPPGGSPQETQYF
CDR3 DNA: TGTGCCAGCTCACCTCCGGGTGGTAGCCCCCAAGAGACCCAGTACTTC

CDR3 length: 15
V gene: TRBV28
D gene: NA
J gene: TRBJ1-5
clone size: once
CDR3 protein: CASTPDRYSNQPQHF
CDR3 DNA: TGTGCCAGCACCCCGGACAGATATAGCAATCAGCCCCAGCATTTT

CDR3 length: 16
V gene: TRBV18
D gene: NA
J gene: TRBJ2-4
clone size: NA
CDR3 protein: CASSPLPTASKNIQYF
CDR3 DNA: TGTGCCAGCTCACCACTTCCGACAGCCAGCAAAAACATTCAGTACTTC

CDR3 length: 14
V gene: TRBV6-5
D gene: TRBD2
J gene: TRBJ2-3
clone size: NA
CDR3 protein: CASRTGGGGDTQYF
CDR3 DNA: TGTGCCAGCAGAACAGGAGGCGGGGGGGATACGCAGTATTTT

CDR3 length: 13
V gene: TRBV10-2
D gene: NA
J gene: TRBJ2-7
clone size: NA
CDR3 protein: CASSPGTIGEQYF
CDR3 DNA: TGCGCCAGCAGCCCCGGGACAATAGGCGAGCAGTACTTC

CDR3 length: 14
V gene: TRBV28
D gene: NA
J gene: TRBJ1-1
clone size: NA
CDR3 protein: CASSFDGLRAEAFF
CDR3 DNA: TGTGCCAGCAGTTTCGACGGCTTGAGGGCTGAAGCTTTCTTT

CDR3 length: 14
V gene: TRBV5-1
D gene: NA
J gene: TRBJ2-5
clone size: NA
CDR3 protein: CASSSDTYQETQYF
CDR3 DNA: TGCGCCAGCAGCTCCGACACGTACCAAGAGACCCAGTACTTC

CDR3 length: 13
V gene: TRBV5-6
D gene: NA
J gene: TRBJ2-7
clone size: once
CDR3 protein: CASSFGQPYEQYF
CDR3 DNA: TGTGCCAGCAGCTTCGGACAGCCCTACGAGCAGTACTTC

CDR3 length: 14
V gene: TRBV19
D gene: NA
J gene: TRBJ1-3
clone size: NA
CDR3 protein: CASTKKSSGNTIYF
CDR3 DNA: TGTGCCAGTACTAAAAAAAGCTCTGGAAACACCATATATTTT

CDR3 length: 16
V gene: TRBV7-9
D gene: NA
J gene: TRBJ2-1
clone size: once
CDR3 protein: CASSGRSGRSYNEQFF
CDR3 DNA: TGTGCCAGCAGCGGAAGAAGCGGACGCTCCTACAATGAGCAGTTCTTC

CDR3 length: 18
V gene: TRBV4-1
D gene: TRBD2
J gene: TRBJ2-2
clone size: NA
CDR3 protein: CASSHGLAGGLNTGELFF
CDR3 DNA: TGCGCCAGCAGCCATGGACTAGCGGGGGGCCTGAACACCGGGGAGCTGTTTTTT

CDR3 length: 12
V gene: TRBV5-4
D gene: TRBD1
J gene: TRBJ2-7
clone size: NA
CDR3 protein: CASSRDRYEQYF
CDR3 DNA: TGTGCCAGCAGCCGGGACAGATACGAGCAGTACTTC

CDR3 length: 15
V gene: TRBV11-3
D gene: NA
J gene: TRBJ2-1
clone size: NA
CDR3 protein: CASSYYGTSYNEQFF
CDR3 DNA: TGTGCCAGCAGCTATTACGGGACTTCCTACAATGAGCAGTTCTTC

CDR3 length: 13
V gene: TRBV6-1
D gene: NA
J gene: TRBJ2-7
clone size: NA
CDR3 protein: CASSEYPGYEQYF
CDR3 DNA: TGTGCCAGCAGTGAATATCCGGGGTACGAGCAGTACTTC

CDR3 length: 16
V gene: TRBV4-1
D gene: TRBD2
J gene: TRBJ2-7
clone size: NA
CDR3 protein: CASSLVASGRNYEQYF
CDR3 DNA: TGCGCCAGCAGCCTGGTGGCTAGCGGGAGAAACTACGAGCAGTACTTC

CDR3 length: 13
V gene: TRBV28
D gene: NA
J gene: TRBJ1-2
clone size: NA
CDR3 protein: CASSLRVAYGYTF
CDR3 DNA: TGTGCCAGCAGTTTGAGGGTTGCCTATGGCTACACCTTC

CDR3 length: 14
V gene: TRBV2
D gene: NA
J gene: TRBJ2-1
clone size: NA
CDR3 protein: CASSGKEGFREQFF
CDR3 DNA: TGTGCCAGCAGTGGAAAGGAGGGCTTCAGGGAGCAGTTCTTC

CDR3 length: 18
V gene: TRBV15
D gene: TRBD2
J gene: TRBJ2-3
clone size: NA
CDR3 protein: CATSRARGLAGGPDTQYF
CDR3 DNA: TGTGCCACCAGCAGAGCCAGGGGTCTAGCGGGGGGCCCCGATACGCAGTATTTT

CDR3 length: 15
V gene: TRBV7-9
D gene: TRBD1
J gene: TRBJ2-5
clone size: NA
CDR3 protein: CASSGWDRVGETQYF
CDR3 DNA: TGTGCCAGCAGCGGCTGGGACAGGGTGGGGGAGACCCAGTACTTC

CDR3 length: 15
V gene: TRBV7-8
D gene: NA
J gene: TRBJ2-1
clone size: NA
CDR3 protein: CASREQGGSYNEQFF
CDR3 DNA: TGTGCCAGCAGGGAGCAGGGGGGCTCCTACAATGAGCAGTTCTTC

CDR3 length: 17
V gene: TRBV7-9
D gene: NA
J gene: TRBJ1-4
clone size: NA
CDR3 protein: CASSPSGGFATNEKLFF
CDR3 DNA: TGTGCCAGCAGCCCCAGCGGGGGATTTGCAACTAATGAAAAACTGTTTTTT

CDR3 length: 15
V gene: TRBV3-1/TRBV3-2
D gene: TRBD2
J gene: TRBJ2-2
clone size: NA
CDR3 protein: CASSPLSGSGGELFF
CDR3 DNA: TGTGCCAGCAGCCCCCTCAGCGGGAGCGGCGGGGAGCTGTTTTTT

CDR3 length: 13
V gene: TRBV11-3
D gene: NA
J gene: TRBJ2-5
clone size: NA
CDR3 protein: CASSLGGAETQYF
CDR3 DNA: TGTGCCAGCAGCTTAGGAGGCGCGGAGACCCAGTACTTC

CDR3 length: 13
V gene: TRBV2
D gene: NA
J gene: TRBJ1-6
clone size: NA
CDR3 protein: CASRGRVGSPLHF
CDR3 DNA: TGTGCCAGCAGGGGGAGGGTAGGTTCACCCCTCCACTTT

CDR3 length: 15
V gene: TRBV5-4
D gene: NA
J gene: TRBJ1-5
clone size: NA
CDR3 protein: CASSLGPPRGQPQHF
CDR3 DNA: TGTGCCAGCAGCTTGGGACCTCCTAGAGGGCAGCCCCAGCATTTT

CDR3 length: 15
V gene: TRBV30
D gene: NA
J gene: TRBJ2-3
clone size: NA
CDR3 protein: CAWRAVGGIPDTQYF
CDR3 DNA: TGTGCCTGGAGGGCGGTTGGCGGCATACCGGATACGCAGTATTTT

CDR3 length: 13
V gene: TRBV7-9
D gene: NA
J gene: TRBJ1-2
clone size: NA
CDR3 protein: CASSRDIGLGYTF
CDR3 DNA: TGTGCCAGCAGCCGGGACATAGGGCTTGGCTACACCTTC

CDR3 length: 14
V gene: TRBV5-1
D gene: TRBD1
J gene: TRBJ2-5
clone size: few
CDR3 protein: CASNQDRGVETQYF
CDR3 DNA: TGCGCCAGCAACCAGGACAGGGGGGTAGAGACCCAGTACTTC

CDR3 length: 15
V gene: TRBV6-6
D gene: TRBD2
J gene: TRBJ2-1
clone size: NA
CDR3 protein: CASSLGTSVYNEQFF
CDR3 DNA: TGTGCCAGCAGCCTCGGGACTAGCGTATACAATGAGCAGTTCTTC

CDR3 length: 15
V gene: TRBV11-1
D gene: NA
J gene: TRBJ1-1
clone size: NA
CDR3 protein: CASSHPWTVNTEAFF
CDR3 DNA: TGTGCCAGCAGCCACCCGTGGACAGTGAACACTGAAGCTTTCTTT

CDR3 length: 16
V gene: TRBV3-1/TRBV3-2
D gene: TRBD1
J gene: TRBJ1-3
clone size: NA
CDR3 protein: CASSQGGTVSGNTIYF
CDR3 DNA: TGTGCCAGCAGCCAAGGAGGGACAGTCTCTGGAAACACCATATATTTT

CDR3 length: 16
V gene: TRBV7-2
D gene: TRBD1
J gene: TRBJ2-3
clone size: once
CDR3 protein: CASSFLAGGLTDTQYF
CDR3 DNA: TGTGCCAGCAGCTTTTTGGCAGGGGGCCTCACAGATACGCAGTATTTT

CDR3 length: 15
V gene: TRBV28
D gene: TRBD1
J gene: TRBJ1-5
clone size: NA
CDR3 protein: CASRPTGSQGGPQHF
CDR3 DNA: TGTGCCAGCAGGCCTACAGGATCTCAGGGGGGGCCCCAGCATTTT

CDR3 length: 15
V gene: TRBV10-3
D gene: TRBD2
J gene: TRBJ2-3
clone size: NA
CDR3 protein: CAIKGTSGAKDTQYF
CDR3 DNA: TGTGCCATCAAAGGGACTAGCGGGGCAAAAGATACGCAGTATTTT

CDR3 length: 15
V gene: TRBV29-1
D gene: TRBD1
J gene: TRBJ2-2
clone size: NA
CDR3 protein: CSGKTGTENTGELFF
CDR3 DNA: TGCAGCGGAAAGACAGGGACAGAGAACACCGGGGAGCTGTTTTTT

CDR3 length: 14
V gene: TRBV6-4
D gene: NA
J gene: TRBJ2-2
clone size: many
CDR3 protein: CASSDSSHTGELFF
CDR3 DNA: TGTGCCAGCAGTGACTCGAGCCACACCGGGGAGCTGTTTTTT

CDR3 length: 14
V gene: TRBV28
D gene: NA
J gene: TRBJ2-7
clone size: NA
CDR3 protein: CASSSRGFLGEQYF
CDR3 DNA: TGTGCCAGCAGTTCTCGGGGGTTCCTTGGCGAGCAGTACTTC

CDR3 length: 14
V gene: TRBV3-1/TRBV3-2
D gene: NA
J gene: TRBJ2-3
clone size: NA
CDR3 protein: CASSQGAMADTQYF
CDR3 DNA: TGTGCCAGCAGCCAAGGGGCGATGGCAGATACGCAGTATTTT

CDR3 length: 12
V gene: TRBV28
D gene: NA
J gene: TRBJ2-1
clone size: NA
CDR3 protein: CASSFSQYEQFF
CDR3 DNA: TGTGCCAGCAGTTTTTCCCAATATGAGCAGTTCTTC

CDR3 length: 15
V gene: TRBV5-1
D gene: TRBD1
J gene: TRBJ2-5
clone size: NA
CDR3 protein: CASRLDRGPGETQYF
CDR3 DNA: TGCGCCAGCAGGCTCGACAGGGGGCCCGGAGAGACCCAGTACTTC

CDR3 length: 15
V gene: TRBV7-2
D gene: NA
J gene: TRBJ1-6
clone size: NA
CDR3 protein: CASSLPAGPGSPLHF
CDR3 DNA: TGTGCCAGCAGCTTACCGGCAGGGCCAGGTTCACCCCTCCACTTT

CDR3 length: 13
V gene: TRBV12-3/TRBV12-4
D gene: TRBD1
J gene: TRBJ1-1
clone size: NA
CDR3 protein: CASSRQGGTEAFF
CDR3 DNA: TGTGCCAGCAGTAGACAGGGCGGTACTGAAGCTTTCTTT